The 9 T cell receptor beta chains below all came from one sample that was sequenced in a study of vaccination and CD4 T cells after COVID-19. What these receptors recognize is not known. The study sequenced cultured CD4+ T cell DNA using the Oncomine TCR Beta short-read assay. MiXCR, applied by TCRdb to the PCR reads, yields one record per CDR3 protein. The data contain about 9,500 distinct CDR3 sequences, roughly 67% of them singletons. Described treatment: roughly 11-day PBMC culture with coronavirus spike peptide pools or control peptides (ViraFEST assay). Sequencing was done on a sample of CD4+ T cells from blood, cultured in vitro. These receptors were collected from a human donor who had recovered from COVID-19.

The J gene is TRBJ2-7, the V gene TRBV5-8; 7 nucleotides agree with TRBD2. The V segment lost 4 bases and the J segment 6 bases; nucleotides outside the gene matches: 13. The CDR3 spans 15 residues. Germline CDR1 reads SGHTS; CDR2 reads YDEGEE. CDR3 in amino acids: CASSPGGIIAAEQYF. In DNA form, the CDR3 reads TGTGCCAGCAGCCCCGGGGGGATTATCGCGGCCGAGCAGTACTTC.

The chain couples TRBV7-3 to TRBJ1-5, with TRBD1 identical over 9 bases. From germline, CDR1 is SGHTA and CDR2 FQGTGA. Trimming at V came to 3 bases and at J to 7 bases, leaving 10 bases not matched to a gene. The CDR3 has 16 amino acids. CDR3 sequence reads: CASSFLPGQGGQPQHF. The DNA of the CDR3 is TGTGCCAGCAGCTTCCTCCCGGGACAGGGTGGCCAGCCCCAGCATTTT.

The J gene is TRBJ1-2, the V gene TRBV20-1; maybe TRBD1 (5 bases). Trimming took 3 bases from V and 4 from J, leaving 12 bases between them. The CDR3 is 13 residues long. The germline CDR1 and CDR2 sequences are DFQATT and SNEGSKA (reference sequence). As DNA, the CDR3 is TGCAGTGCTAGGAGGGGCGGAATCTATGGCTACACCTTC. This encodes CSARRGGIYGYTF.

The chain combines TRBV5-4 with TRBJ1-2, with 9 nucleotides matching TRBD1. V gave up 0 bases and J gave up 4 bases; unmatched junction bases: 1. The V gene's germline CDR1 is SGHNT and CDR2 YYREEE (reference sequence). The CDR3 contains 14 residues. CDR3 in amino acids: CASSLGGQGYGYTF. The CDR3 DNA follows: TGTGCCAGCAGCTTGGGGGGACAGGGCTATGGCTACACCTTC.

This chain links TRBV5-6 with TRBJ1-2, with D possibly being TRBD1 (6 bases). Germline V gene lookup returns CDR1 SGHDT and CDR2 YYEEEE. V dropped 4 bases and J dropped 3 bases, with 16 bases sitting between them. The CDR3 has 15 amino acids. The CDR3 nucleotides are TGTGCCAGCAGCCCGCCCGGGACAAACGACTATGGCTACACCTTC. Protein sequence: CASSPPGTNDYGYTF. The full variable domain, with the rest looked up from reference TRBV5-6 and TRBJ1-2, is DAGVTQSPTHLIKTRGQQVTLRCSPKSGHDTVSWYQQALGQGPQFIFQYYEEEERQRGNFPDRFSGHQFPNYSSELNVNALLLGDSALYLCASSPPGTNDYGYTFGSGTRLTVV.

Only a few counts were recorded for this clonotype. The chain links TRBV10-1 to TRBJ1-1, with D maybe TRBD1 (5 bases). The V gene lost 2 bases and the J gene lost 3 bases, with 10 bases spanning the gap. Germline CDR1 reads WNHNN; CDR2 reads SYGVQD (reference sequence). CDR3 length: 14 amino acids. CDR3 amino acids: CASSETRVDTEAFF. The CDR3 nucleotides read TGCGCCAGCAGTGAGACCAGGGTGGACACTGAAGCTTTCTTT.

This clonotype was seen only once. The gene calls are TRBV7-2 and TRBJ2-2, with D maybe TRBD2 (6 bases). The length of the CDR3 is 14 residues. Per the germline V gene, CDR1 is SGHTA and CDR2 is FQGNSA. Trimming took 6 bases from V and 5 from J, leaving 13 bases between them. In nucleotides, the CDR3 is TGTGCCAGCAGGGGGGAGGACGGGACCGGGGAGCTGTTTTTT. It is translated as CASRGEDGTGELFF.

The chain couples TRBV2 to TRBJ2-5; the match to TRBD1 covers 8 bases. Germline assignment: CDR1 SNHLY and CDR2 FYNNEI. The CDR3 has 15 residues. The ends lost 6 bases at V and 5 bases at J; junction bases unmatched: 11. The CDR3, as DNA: TGTGCCAGCAGGGCTGGACAGGGTACGGTGGAGACCCAGTACTTC. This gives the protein CASRAGQGTVETQYF.

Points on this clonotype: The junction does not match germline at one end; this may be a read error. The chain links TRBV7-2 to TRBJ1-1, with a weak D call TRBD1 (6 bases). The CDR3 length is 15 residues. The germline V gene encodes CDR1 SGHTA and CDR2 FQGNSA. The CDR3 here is CAGSLQQGWLTEAFF. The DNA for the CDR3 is TGTGCCGGCAGCCTCCAACAGGGTTGGCTCACTGAAGCTTTCTTT.